The 20 T cell receptor beta chains presented below share a single source sample, sequenced in a study of CD8 T cells in Susac syndrome (dated by TCRdb to between 2018 and 2021). Library prep was done by the immunoSEQ multiplex PCR assay. RNA was extracted with the RNeasy kit and 0.5 to 1 ug was reverse transcribed using random hexamers. The public sequencing data were trimmed at Q25 with fastp and processed into clonotypes with MiXCR by TCRdb, which kept only in-frame beta chains. Merged by CDR3 protein, the rows form single entries marked with the most common genes and DNA. For this sample there are fewer than 200,000 distinct CDR3 sequences; 90% to 95% appear just once. The top ten clones comprise 0.1% of the sample. Source material: CD4+ T cells from PBMCs. Receptor source: a human donor in good health.

The chain combines TRBV11-2 with TRBJ1-4; 7 nucleotides line up with TRBD1. CDR3 length: 15 residues. Losses at the gene ends were 5 bases for V and 8 bases for J; bases not matched to a gene: 11. Germline CDR1 and CDR2: SGHAT and FQNNGV. CDR3 nucleotides: TGTGCCAGCAGCCCTAACAGGGGTAGTCGGGAAAAACTGTTTTTT. This translates into CASSPNRGSREKLFF.

The chain recombines TRBV27 with TRBJ2-5, with 7 bases that match TRBD1. The CDR3 runs to 15 residues. Germline V CDR1 and CDR2: MNHEY, SMNVEV (reference sequence). V gave up 6 bases and J gave up 3 bases; unmatched junction bases: 10. CDR3 sequence (DNA): TGTGCCAGCAGCCCCTTGGGGCAGGGGGAAGAGACCCAGTACTTC. This encodes CASSPLGQGEETQYF.

The chain uses TRBV19 and TRBJ1-6; D is unclear. Trimming cost V 5 bases and J 7 bases, with 6 bases left between them. The CDR3 consists of 12 residues. The germline CDR1 and CDR2 sequences are LNHDA and SQIVND (reference sequence). The CDR3 loop reads CASSAVNSPLHF. DNA of the CDR3: TGTGCCAGTAGTGCGGTCAATTCACCCCTCCACTTT.

Concerning this clonotype itself: One end of the junction does not line up with germline, which may come from a read error. This sequence joins TRBV7-9 and TRBJ1-1; D is perhaps TRBD1 (6 bases). The CDR3 extends over 13 amino acids. CDR1 SEHNR and CDR2 FQNEAQ come from the germline V gene (reference sequence). The CDR3 reads CASSLKGDTEVFF. The CDR3, as DNA: TGTGCCAGCAGCTTAAAGGGGGACACTGAAGTTTTCTTT.

The gene calls are TRBV12-3 or TRBV12-4 and TRBJ1-6; tentatively, D is TRBD1 (6 bases). The CDR3 extends over 14 amino acids. V gave up 2 bases and J gave up 7 bases, with 9 bases separating them. DNA for the CDR3: TGTGCCAGCAGTTTATCAGGGGAGAATTCACCCCTCCACTTT. Its protein is CASSLSGENSPLHF.

The J gene is TRBJ1-1, the V gene TRBV27; TRBD1 is a possible D gene (6 bases). The CDR3 covers 14 residues. V lost 3 bases to trimming and J lost 1 base, with 9 bases between them. CDR1 and CDR2 from the germline V gene are MNHEY and SMNVEV (reference sequence). CDR3 coding DNA: TGTGCCAGCAGTTTGCAACAGGGGAACACTGAAGCTTTCTTT. This translates into CASSLQQGNTEAFF.

The V gene is TRBV12-3 or TRBV12-4, the J gene TRBJ2-3; D is uncertain. The CDR3 has 12 amino acids. V was shortened by 2 bases and J by 6 bases, with 6 bases between the two germline ends. DNA for the CDR3: TGTGCCAGCAGTTTATATGCTGATACGCAGTATTTT. This translates into CASSLYADTQYF.

This chain connects TRBV5-1 to TRBJ2-5; 8 bases map to TRBD2. The V and J ends lost 3 bases and 5 bases, in that order; junction bases with no gene match: 6. The CDR3 sequence is 14 residues long. Germline V gene lookup returns CDR1 SGHRS and CDR2 YFSETQ. CDR3 amino acids: CASSSAGAVETQYF. The CDR3 region has the DNA TGCGCCAGCAGCTCAGCGGGGGCGGTTGAGACCCAGTACTTC. Full variable domain (outside the CDR3, taken from reference TRBV5-1 and TRBJ2-5): KAGVTQTPRYLIKTRGQQVTLSCSPISGHRSVSWYQQTPGQGLQFLFEYFSETQRNKGNFPGRFSGRQFSNSRSEMNVSTLELGDSALYLCASSSAGAVETQYFGPGTRLLVL.

This chain uses TRBV7-9 with TRBJ1-1; TRBD1 matches 7 bases. V lost 1 base to trimming and J lost 0 bases; unmatched junction nucleotides: 8. The germline CDR1 and CDR2 sequences are SEHNR and FQNEAQ (reference sequence). The CDR3 extends over 17 amino acids. CDR3 coding DNA: TGTGCCAGCAGCTTAGGACAGGGTCGATCCTTGAACACTGAAGCTTTCTTT. It yields the protein CASSLGQGRSLNTEAFF. The full variable domain, in which reference TRBV7-9 and TRBJ1-1 provide the parts outside the CDR3, is DTGVSQNPRHKITKRGQNVTFRCDPISEHNRLYWYRQTLGQGPEFLTYFQNEAQLEKSRLLSDRFSAERPKGSFSTLEIQRTEQGDSAMYLCASSLGQGRSLNTEAFFGQGTRLTVV.

This CDR3 reads CATSPGHRDTGYTF. Here the CDR3 DNA reads TGTGCCACCAGCCCGGGCCACAGGGATACTGGCTACACCTTC. V is TRBV24-1 and J is TRBJ1-2, with D possibly matching TRBD1 (6 bases). There are 14 residues in the CDR3. V shed 7 bases and J shed 7 bases, with 18 bases lying between them. Per germline, CDR1 KGHDR and CDR2 SFDVKD.

CDR3 DNA: TGCAGCGTTGCAGAGGCGTCCAGGGAAAAACTGTTTTTT. It yields the protein CSVAEASREKLFF. The gene calls are TRBV29-1 and TRBJ1-4; D is uncertain. CDR3 length equals 13 residues. V was cut by 4 bases and J by 8 bases, with 14 bases left in between. Germline CDR1 is SQVTM and CDR2 is ANQGSEA. Full variable domain (remainder filled in from reference TRBV29-1 and TRBJ1-4): SAVISQKPSRDICQRGTSLTIQCQVDSQVTMMFWYRQQPGQSLTLIATANQGSEATYESGFVIDKFPISRPNLTFSTLTVSNMSPEDSSIYLCSVAEASREKLFFGSGTQLSVL.

The V and J genes are TRBV7-9 and TRBJ1-3; 9 nucleotides align to TRBD1. J lost 4 bases, V lost 8 bases, and 12 bases had no gene match. Germline CDR1 is SEHNR and CDR2 is FQNEAQ (reference sequence). The CDR3 extends over 16 amino acids. The chain's CDR3 is CASGTKRQGEGNTIYF. DNA for the CDR3: TGTGCCAGCGGAACGAAAAGACAGGGGGAAGGAAACACCATATATTTT. Based on the CDR3 plus reference TRBV7-9 and TRBJ1-3, the full variable domain is DTGVSQNPRHKITKRGQNVTFRCDPISEHNRLYWYRQTLGQGPEFLTYFQNEAQLEKSRLLSDRFSAERPKGSFSTLEIQRTEQGDSAMYLCASGTKRQGEGNTIYFGEGSWLTVV.

The chain couples TRBV7-9 to TRBJ2-7; the match to TRBD1 covers 8 bases. This CDR3 contains 17 residues. Germline lookup yields CDR1 SEHNR and CDR2 FQNEAQ (reference sequence). Germline trimming cut 5 bases from V and 0 bases from J; bases unmatched to any gene: 12. DNA of the CDR3: TGTGCCAGCAGCCTAACTGGGCCCGGGACAGGCTCCTACGAGCAGTACGTC. The encoded protein is CASSLTGPGTGSYEQYV.

CDR3 bases: TGTGCCAGCAGCCAGGGTAGAGACGCCCGAGGAGATACGCAGTATTTT. It codes for CASSQGRDARGDTQYF. The chain links TRBV4-2 to TRBJ2-3; D unclear. The CDR3 sequence is 16 residues long. Trimming removed 3 bases from V and 5 bases from J, with 18 bases in between. Germline V lookup: CDR1 LGHNA, CDR2 YNFKEQ.

The chain links TRBV3-1 to TRBJ2-4; TRBD1 might be the D (7 bases). Germline V gene sequence: CDR1 LGHDT, CDR2 YNNKEL (reference sequence). Trimming shortened V by 4 bases and J by 1 base, and 11 bases separated the two germline ends. The CDR3 runs 15 residues. CDR3 DNA: TGTGCCAGCAGCCCTGCGGGACAGGCCAAAAACATTCAGTACTTC. It yields the protein CASSPAGQAKNIQYF.

Of note for this clonotype: One end of the junction is discordant with germline, which a read error may explain. The chain is built from TRBV5-1 and TRBJ2-1, with 8 bases fitting TRBD2. Germline assignment: CDR1 SGHRS and CDR2 YFSETQ. CDR3 length: 16 residues. The CDR3 coding sequence is TGCGCCAGCAGTCGACCCAGCGGGGGCTCCTCCAATGAGCAGTTCTTC. Encoded protein: CASSRPSGGSSNEQFF.

The J gene is TRBJ1-1, the V gene TRBV6-5; D is possibly TRBD1 (6 bases). The V end lost 6 bases, the J end lost 0 bases, and 14 bases lay between the germline ends. The CDR3 runs to 15 residues. Germline values: CDR1 MNHEY, CDR2 SVGAGI. The CDR3 bases are TGTGCCAGCAGGGAGGGTGGACAGTTGAACACTGAAGCTTTCTTT. Translating it yields CASREGGQLNTEAFF.

The V gene is TRBV20-1, the J gene TRBJ2-3, with D possibly being TRBD1 (6 bases). V lost 3 bases to trimming and J lost 0 bases, with 10 bases between them. Germline assignment: CDR1 DFQATT and CDR2 SNEGSKA (reference sequence). CDR3 length: 14 amino acids. The CDR3 coding sequence is TGCAGTGCTAGGCTGGGGGCAAGCACAGATACGCAGTATTTT. Its translation is CSARLGASTDTQYF.

This sequence joins TRBV6-5 and TRBJ2-5, with 8 bases aligning to TRBD1. Per the germline V gene, CDR1 is MNHEY and CDR2 is SVGAGI. The CDR3 is made up of 15 amino acids. The junction had 6 bases not matched to a gene; V was cut back by 5 bases and J by 1 base. The CDR3 loop is CASSLLRGRQETQYF. DNA of the CDR3: TGTGCCAGCAGTCTACTCAGGGGGCGCCAAGAGACCCAGTACTTC.

The rearrangement joins TRBV7-8 to TRBJ2-6; D call uncertain. V was pared by 1 base and J by 0 bases, with 7 bases between. The CDR3 consists of 16 residues. Germline-derived CDR1 and CDR2 are SGHVS and FQNEAQ. CDR3 region: CASSLDAISGANVLTF. The CDR3 coding sequence is TGTGCCAGCAGCTTAGATGCTATCTCTGGGGCCAACGTCCTGACTTTC.